The source of this T cell receptor beta chain is a study of human T cells and chemical hapten exposure. Time point defined: pre-sensitization, week 0. Stated treatment: therapeutic diphenylcyclopropenone sensitization with weekly scalp DPC. Per the germline V gene, CDR1 is DFQATT and CDR2 is SNEGSKA (reference sequence). Germline trimming cut 0 bases from V and 7 bases from J; bases unmatched to any gene: 9. This CDR3 has 15 residues. MiXCR was run by TCRdb on the RACE reads, yielding one entry per CDR3 protein. The sample has tens of thousands of distinct CDR3 sequences; around 15% are singletons. This sequence joins TRBV20-1 and TRBJ1-5; 7 positions match TRBD1. The sequences come from whole blood, collected in connection with sensitization to the hapten diphenylcyclopropenone (DPC). This TCR came from a woman aged 50 to 60 with alopecia areata. Some clones in this sample may be carry-over from other donors' samples. In DNA form, the CDR3 reads TGCAGTGCTAGAGATGTCGGAGGGGGCAGGCAGCCCCAGCATTTT. Its protein product is CSARDVGGGRQPQHF.